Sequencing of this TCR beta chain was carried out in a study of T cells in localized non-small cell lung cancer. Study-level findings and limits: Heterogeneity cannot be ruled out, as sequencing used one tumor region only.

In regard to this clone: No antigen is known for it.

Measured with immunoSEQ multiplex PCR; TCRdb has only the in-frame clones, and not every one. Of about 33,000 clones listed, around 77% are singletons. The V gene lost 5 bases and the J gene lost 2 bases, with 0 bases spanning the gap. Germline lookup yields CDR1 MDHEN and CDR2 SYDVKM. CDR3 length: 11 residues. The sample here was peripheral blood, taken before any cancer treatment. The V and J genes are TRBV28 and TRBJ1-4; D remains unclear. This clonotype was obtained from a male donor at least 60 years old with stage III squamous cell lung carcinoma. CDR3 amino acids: CASSTNEKLFF. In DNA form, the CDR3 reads TGTGCCAGCAGTACTAATGAAAAACTGTTTTTT.